This T cell receptor (beta chain) was captured by sequencing in a study of CD4 T cells in relation to SARS-CoV-2 and coronaviruses. Looking at the study overall: TCR beta CDR3s were sequenced after 10-day antigen culture of PBMCs. Shared crossreactive spike epitopes were mapped to their HLA restriction.

The table came from immunoSEQ multiplex PCR; TCRdb's copy has only in-frame clones and leaves some out. The table shows some 19,000 clones, with about 73% occurring only once. Turning to this clone: Its cognate antigen is unknown.

Overall study findings and caveats: Pre-pandemic and post-infection samples never came from the same donor. In roughly 65% of donors, memory CD4+ clonotypes crossrecognized SARS-CoV-2 and at least one common cold coronavirus spike.

Before the COVID-19 pandemic, during about 2010-2018, CD4+ T cells were taken from unexposed donors. Isolation of CD4+ T cells took place after around 11 days in culture. The CDR3 totals 12 residues. Germline V CDR1 and CDR2: MNHEY, SVGAGI. V was cut by 7 bases and J by 8 bases, with 14 bases left in between. Sequences were obtained from CD4+ T cells from PBMCs, cultured in vitro. The gene calls are TRBV6-5 and TRBJ1-2; no clear D gene. The sequence derives from a human donor in good health. CDR3 in amino acids: CASMDGWSGYTF. In DNA, the CDR3 is TGTGCCAGCATGGACGGTTGGAGCGGCTACACCTTC.